This record covers a single T cell receptor beta chain. What it binds is unknown. This entry belongs to a study of cytomegalovirus exposure and HLA in healthy donors. Study-wide findings and caveats: Owing to their indistinguishability, certain V segments, notably TRBV6-2 and TRBV6-3, were excluded.

The PCR was carried out with 60 Vbeta primers and 13 Jbeta primers. Method: immunoSEQ multiplex PCR; TCRdb's copy keeps in-frame clones and lacks some. The sample comprises 110,000 or so clones, around 73% of which are singletons, and under 1.5% rests with the top ten. The CDR3 runs 11 residues. Per germline, CDR1 SGHNT and CDR2 YYREEE (reference sequence). V lost 2 bases, J lost 8 bases, and 5 bases lay in between. The TCR comes from a man aged 30-40 years in good health and CMV-seronegative. Sequenced input: PBMCs. The rearrangement uses TRBV5-4 and TRBJ2-1; no definite D call. The CDR3 DNA reads TGTGCCAGCAGCTTCGCGCATGAGCAGTTCTTC. It specifies CASSFAHEQFF.